These 3 T cell receptor beta chains originate from one sample sequenced in a study of T cell changes during pregnancy in multiple sclerosis. Sequencing used immunoSEQ multiplex PCR; TCRdb keeps in-frame clones, though not all of them. The sample carries around 68,000 clones, 90% recorded once. The sample in question was peripheral blood, obtained in the third trimester of pregnancy. The receptor source for this set is a female donor with multiple sclerosis, enrolled in a pregnancy study.

This rearrangement joins TRBV5-5 to TRBJ1-1; D may be TRBD1 (5 bases). The length of the CDR3 is 13 residues. Trimming cost V 5 bases and J 4 bases, with 12 bases left between them. CDR1 is SGHKS, CDR2 YYEKEE, per germline (reference sequence). CDR3 coding DNA: TGTGCCAGCAGTTTTGACAGTTTCACTGAAGCTTTCTTT. Translation gives CASSFDSFTEAFF.

V gene TRBV19 combines with J gene TRBJ2-5; 7 nucleotides match TRBD1. The CDR3 loop spans 13 amino acids. Germline lookup yields CDR1 LNHDA and CDR2 SQIVND (reference sequence). V lost 4 bases to trimming and J lost 1 base; unmatched junction nucleotides: 0. The CDR3 loop is CASSRDSQETQYF. The CDR3 nucleotides read TGTGCCAGTAGTAGGGACAGCCAAGAGACCCAGTACTTC.

The gene calls are TRBV5-6 and TRBJ2-3; weak D call: TRBD2 (5 bases). Germline loops: CDR1 SGHDT, CDR2 YYEEEE. V was cut by 0 bases and J by 3 bases, with 20 bases left in between. The CDR3 runs to 18 residues. The CDR3 DNA reads as TGTGCCAGCAGCTTGGAAGGGAGTAGGAGTCGAAGAACAGATACGCAGTATTTT. It is translated as CASSLEGSRSRRTDTQYF.